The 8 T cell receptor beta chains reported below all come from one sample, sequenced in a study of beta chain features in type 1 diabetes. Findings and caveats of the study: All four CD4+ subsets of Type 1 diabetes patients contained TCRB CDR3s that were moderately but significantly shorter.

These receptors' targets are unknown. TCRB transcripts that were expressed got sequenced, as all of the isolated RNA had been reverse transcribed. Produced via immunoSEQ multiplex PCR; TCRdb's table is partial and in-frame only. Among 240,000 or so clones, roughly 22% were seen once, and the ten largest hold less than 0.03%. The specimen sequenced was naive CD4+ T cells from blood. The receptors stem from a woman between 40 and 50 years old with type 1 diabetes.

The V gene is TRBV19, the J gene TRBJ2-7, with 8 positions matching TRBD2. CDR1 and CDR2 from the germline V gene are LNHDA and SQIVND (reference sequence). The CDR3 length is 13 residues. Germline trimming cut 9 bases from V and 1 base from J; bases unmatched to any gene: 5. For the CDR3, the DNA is TGTGCCAGCCGGGAGGGGAAATCCTACGAGCAGTACTTC. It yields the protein CASREGKSYEQYF.

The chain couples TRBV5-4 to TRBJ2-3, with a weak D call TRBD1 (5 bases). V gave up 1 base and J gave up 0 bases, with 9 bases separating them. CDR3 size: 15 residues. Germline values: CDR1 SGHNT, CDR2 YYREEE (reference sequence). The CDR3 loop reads CASSLQGSSTDTQYF. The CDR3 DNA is TGTGCCAGCAGCTTGCAGGGCTCGAGCACAGATACGCAGTATTTT.

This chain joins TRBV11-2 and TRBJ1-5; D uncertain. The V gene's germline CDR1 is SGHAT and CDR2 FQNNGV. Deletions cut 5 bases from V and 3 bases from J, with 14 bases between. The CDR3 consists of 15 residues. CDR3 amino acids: CASSPLGGINQPQHF. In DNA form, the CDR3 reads TGTGCCAGCAGCCCCCTGGGAGGGATCAATCAGCCCCAGCATTTT.

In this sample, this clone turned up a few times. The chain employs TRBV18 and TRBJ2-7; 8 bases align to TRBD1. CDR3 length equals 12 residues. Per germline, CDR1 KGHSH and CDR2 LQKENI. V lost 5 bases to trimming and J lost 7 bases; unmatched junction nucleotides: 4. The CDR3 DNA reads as TGTGCCAGCTCAGCGGACAGGGAGGAGCAGTACTTC. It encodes CASSADREEQYF.

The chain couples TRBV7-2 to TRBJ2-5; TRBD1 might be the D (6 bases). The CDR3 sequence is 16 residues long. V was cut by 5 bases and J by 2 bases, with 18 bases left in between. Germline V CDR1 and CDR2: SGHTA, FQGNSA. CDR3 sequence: CASSHPSGALQETQYF. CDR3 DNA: TGTGCCAGCAGCCACCCATCAGGGGCGCTGCAAGAGACCCAGTACTTC. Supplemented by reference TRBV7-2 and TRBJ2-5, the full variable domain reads GAGVSQSPSNKVTEKGKDVELRCDPISGHTALYWYRQSLGQGLEFLIYFQGNSAPDKSGLPSDRFSAERTGGSVSTLTIQRTQQEDSAVYLCASSHPSGALQETQYFGPGTRLLVL.

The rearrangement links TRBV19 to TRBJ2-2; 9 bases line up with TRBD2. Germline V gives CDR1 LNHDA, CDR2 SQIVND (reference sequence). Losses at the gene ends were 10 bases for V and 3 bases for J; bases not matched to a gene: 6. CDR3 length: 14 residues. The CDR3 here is CATSGRSDTGELFF. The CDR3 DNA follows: TGTGCCACCAGCGGGAGGAGCGACACCGGGGAGCTGTTTTTT.

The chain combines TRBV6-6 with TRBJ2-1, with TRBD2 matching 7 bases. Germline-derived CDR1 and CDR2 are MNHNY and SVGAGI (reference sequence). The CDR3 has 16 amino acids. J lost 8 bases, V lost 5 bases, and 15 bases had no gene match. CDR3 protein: CASSPAPGEGIYEQFF. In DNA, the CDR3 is TGTGCCAGCAGTCCCGCCCCGGGGGAGGGGATTTATGAGCAGTTCTTC.

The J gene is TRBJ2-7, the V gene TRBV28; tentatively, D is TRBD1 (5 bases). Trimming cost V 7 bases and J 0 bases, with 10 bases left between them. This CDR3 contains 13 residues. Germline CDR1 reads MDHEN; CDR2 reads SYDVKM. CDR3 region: CASKQGGSYEQYF. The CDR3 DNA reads TGTGCCAGCAAGCAGGGCGGCTCCTACGAGCAGTACTTC.